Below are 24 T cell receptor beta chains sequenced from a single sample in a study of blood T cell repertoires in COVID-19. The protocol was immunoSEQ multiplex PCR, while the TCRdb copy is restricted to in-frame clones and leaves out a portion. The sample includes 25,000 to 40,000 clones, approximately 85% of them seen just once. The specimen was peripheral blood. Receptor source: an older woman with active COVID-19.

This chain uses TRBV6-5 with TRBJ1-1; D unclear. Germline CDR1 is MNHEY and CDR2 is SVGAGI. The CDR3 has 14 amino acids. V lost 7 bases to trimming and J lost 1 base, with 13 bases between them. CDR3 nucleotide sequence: TGTGCCAGCAACAACCTAAGGAGGAACACTGAAGCTTTCTTT. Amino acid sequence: CASNNLRRNTEAFF.

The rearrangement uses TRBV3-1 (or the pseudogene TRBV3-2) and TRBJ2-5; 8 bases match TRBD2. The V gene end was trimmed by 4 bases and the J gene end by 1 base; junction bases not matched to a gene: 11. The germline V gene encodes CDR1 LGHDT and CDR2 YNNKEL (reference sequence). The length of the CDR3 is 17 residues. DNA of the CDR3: TGTGCCAGCAGCCTAAGGACCCCCGGGAGGGGCCAAGAGACCCAGTACTTC. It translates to CASSLRTPGRGQETQYF.

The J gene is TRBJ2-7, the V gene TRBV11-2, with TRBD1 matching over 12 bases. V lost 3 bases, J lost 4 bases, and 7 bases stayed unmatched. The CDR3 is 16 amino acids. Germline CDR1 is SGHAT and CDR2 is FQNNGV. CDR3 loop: CASSLSGTGGIYEQYF. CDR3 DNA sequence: TGTGCCAGCAGCTTGAGTGGGACAGGGGGCATATACGAGCAGTACTTC.

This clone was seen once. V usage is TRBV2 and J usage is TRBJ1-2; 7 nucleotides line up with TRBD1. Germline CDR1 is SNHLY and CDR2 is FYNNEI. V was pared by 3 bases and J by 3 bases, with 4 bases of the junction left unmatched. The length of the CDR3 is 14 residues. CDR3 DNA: TGTGCCAGCAGTGAGACAGGGTACGACTATGGCTACACCTTC. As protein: CASSETGYDYGYTF.

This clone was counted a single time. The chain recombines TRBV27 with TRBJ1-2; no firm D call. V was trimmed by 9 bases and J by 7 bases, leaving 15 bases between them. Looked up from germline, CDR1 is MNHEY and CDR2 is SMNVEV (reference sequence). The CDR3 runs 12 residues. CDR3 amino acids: CASSNSGVGYTF. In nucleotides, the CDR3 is TGTGCCAGTTCCAACTCCGGGGTTGGCTACACCTTC.

The CDR3 loop reads CASSLYSGLAGALNYEQYF. The CDR3 DNA reads as TGTGCCAGCAGCTTATATTCGGGACTAGCGGGGGCCCTAAACTACGAGCAGTACTTC. The rearrangement uses TRBV7-2 and TRBJ2-7; TRBD2 aligns across 14 bases. Looked up from germline, CDR1 is SGHTA and CDR2 is FQGNSA. V gave up 2 bases and J gave up 3 bases; unmatched junction bases: 12. CDR3 length equals 19 residues.

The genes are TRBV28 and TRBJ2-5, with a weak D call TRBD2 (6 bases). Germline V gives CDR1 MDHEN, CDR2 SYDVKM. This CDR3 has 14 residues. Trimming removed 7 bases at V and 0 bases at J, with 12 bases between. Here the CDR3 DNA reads TGTGCCAGCAACGACGGAGGGTACCAAGAGACCCAGTACTTC. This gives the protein CASNDGGYQETQYF.

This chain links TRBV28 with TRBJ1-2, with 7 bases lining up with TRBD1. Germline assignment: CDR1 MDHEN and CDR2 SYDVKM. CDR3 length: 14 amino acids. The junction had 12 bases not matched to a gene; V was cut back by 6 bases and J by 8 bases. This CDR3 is CASSFPTGKGGYTF. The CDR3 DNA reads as TGTGCCAGCAGCTTCCCGACAGGGAAAGGAGGCTACACCTTC.

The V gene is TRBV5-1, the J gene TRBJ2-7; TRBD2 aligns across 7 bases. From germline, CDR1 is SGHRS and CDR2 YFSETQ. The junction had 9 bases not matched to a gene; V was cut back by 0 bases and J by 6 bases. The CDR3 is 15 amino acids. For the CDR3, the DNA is TGCGCCAGCAGCTTGGCCGCGGGAGATTCTATCGAGCAGTACTTC. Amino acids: CASSLAAGDSIEQYF.

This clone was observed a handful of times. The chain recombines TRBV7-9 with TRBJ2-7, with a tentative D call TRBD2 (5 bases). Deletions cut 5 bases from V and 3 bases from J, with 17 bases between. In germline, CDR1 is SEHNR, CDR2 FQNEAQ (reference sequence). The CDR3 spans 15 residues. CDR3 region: CASSLSAGLNYEQYF. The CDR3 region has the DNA TGTGCCAGCAGCCTCTCGGCGGGCTTAAACTACGAGCAGTACTTC.

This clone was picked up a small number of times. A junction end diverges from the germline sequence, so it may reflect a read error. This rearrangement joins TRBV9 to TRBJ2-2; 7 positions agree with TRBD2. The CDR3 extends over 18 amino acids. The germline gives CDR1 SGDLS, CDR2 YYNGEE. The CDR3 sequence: CASTVEVRDYLETGELFF. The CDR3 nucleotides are TGTGCCAGCACCGTAGAGGTCAGGGACTACCTTGAAACCGGGGAGCTGTTTTTT. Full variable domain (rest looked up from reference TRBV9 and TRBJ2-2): DSGVTQTPKHLITATGQRVTLRCSPRSGDLSVYWYQQSLDQGLQFLIQYYNGEERAKGNILERFSAQQFPDLHSELNLSSLELGDSALYFCASTVEVRDYLETGELFFGEGSRLTVL.

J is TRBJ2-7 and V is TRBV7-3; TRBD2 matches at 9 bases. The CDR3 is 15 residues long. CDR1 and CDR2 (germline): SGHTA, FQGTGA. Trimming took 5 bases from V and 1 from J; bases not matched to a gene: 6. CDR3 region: CASSPRLAVSYEQYF. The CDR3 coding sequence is TGTGCCAGCAGCCCGAGACTAGCGGTTTCCTACGAGCAGTACTTC. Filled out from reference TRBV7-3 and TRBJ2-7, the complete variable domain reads GAGVSQTPSNKVTEKGKYVELRCDPISGHTALYWYRQSLGQGPEFLIYFQGTGAADDSGLPNDRFFAVRPEGSVSTLKIQRTERGDSAVYLCASSPRLAVSYEQYFGPGTRLTVT.

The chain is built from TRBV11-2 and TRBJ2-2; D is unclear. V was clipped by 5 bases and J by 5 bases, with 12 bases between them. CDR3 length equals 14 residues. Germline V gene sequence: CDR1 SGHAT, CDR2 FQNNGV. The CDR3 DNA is TGTGCCAGCAGCGTAAATATCGGGACCGGGGAGCTGTTTTTT. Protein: CASSVNIGTGELFF. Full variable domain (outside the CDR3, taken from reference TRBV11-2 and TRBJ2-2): EAGVAQSPRYKIIEKRQSVAFWCNPISGHATLYWYQQILGQGPKLLIQFQNNGVVDDSQLPKDRFSAERLKGVDSTLKIQPAKLEDSAVYLCASSVNIGTGELFFGEGSRLTVL.

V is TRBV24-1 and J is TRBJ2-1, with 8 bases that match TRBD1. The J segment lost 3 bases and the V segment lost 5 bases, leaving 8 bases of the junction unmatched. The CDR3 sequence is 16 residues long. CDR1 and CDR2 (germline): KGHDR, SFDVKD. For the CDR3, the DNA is TGTGCCACCAGTGCAGGCGGGACAGGCTTCTACAATGAGCAGTTCTTC. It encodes CATSAGGTGFYNEQFF.

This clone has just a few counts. The CDR3 DNA follows: TGTGCCAGCAGCCCCGACAGGGAAGGATACACTGAAGCTTTCTTT. Protein: CASSPDREGYTEAFF. The chain joins TRBV5-6 to TRBJ1-1; the match to TRBD1 covers 7 bases. Losses at the gene ends were 4 bases for V and 3 bases for J; bases not matched to a gene: 9. CDR1 is SGHDT, CDR2 YYEEEE, per germline. This CDR3 is 15 amino acids long.

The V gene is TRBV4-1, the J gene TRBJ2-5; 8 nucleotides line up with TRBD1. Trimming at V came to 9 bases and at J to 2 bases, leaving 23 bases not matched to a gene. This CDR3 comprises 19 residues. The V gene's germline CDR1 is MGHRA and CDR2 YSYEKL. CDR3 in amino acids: CARPVSDRAHIKKQETQYF. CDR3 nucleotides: TGCGCCAGGCCCGTATCGGACAGGGCCCATATTAAAAAACAAGAGACCCAGTACTTC.

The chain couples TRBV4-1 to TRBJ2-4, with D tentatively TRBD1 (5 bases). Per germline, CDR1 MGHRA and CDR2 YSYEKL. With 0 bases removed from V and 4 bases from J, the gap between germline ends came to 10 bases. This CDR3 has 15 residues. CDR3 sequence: CASSQEGPLKNIQYF. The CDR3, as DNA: TGCGCCAGCAGCCAAGAGGGGCCCTTGAAAAACATTCAGTACTTC.

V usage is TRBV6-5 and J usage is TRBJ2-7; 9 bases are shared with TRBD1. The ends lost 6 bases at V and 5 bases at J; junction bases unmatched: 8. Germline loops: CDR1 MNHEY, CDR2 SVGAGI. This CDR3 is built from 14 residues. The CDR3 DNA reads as TGTGCCAGCAGCGGGAGGACAGGGGCGGACGAGCAGTACTTC. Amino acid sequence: CASSGRTGADEQYF.

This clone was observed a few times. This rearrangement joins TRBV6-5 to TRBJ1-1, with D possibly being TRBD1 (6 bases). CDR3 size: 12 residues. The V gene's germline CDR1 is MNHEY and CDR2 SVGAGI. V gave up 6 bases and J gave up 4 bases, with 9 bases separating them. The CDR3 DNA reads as TGTGCCAGCAGACCAGGGGTCACTGAAGCTTTCTTT. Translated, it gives CASRPGVTEAFF.

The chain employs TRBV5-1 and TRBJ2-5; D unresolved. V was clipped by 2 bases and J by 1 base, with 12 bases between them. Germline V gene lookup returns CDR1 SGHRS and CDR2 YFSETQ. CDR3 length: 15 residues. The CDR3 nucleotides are TGCGCCAGCAGCTTCTACGGCGGCGTCCAAGAGACCCAGTACTTC. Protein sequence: CASSFYGGVQETQYF.

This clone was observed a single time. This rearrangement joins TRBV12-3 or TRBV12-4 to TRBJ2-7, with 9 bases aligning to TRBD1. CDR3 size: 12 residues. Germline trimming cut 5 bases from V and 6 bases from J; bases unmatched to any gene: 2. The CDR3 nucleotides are TGTGCCAGCAGTCCGGACAGGGGCGAGCAGTACTTC. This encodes CASSPDRGEQYF.

The CDR3 loop is CASSLGPGGGNEQFF. CDR3 coding DNA: TGTGCCAGCAGCTTGGGTCCGGGGGGGGGCAATGAGCAGTTCTTC. V is TRBV5-4 and J is TRBJ2-1, with TRBD2 identical over 8 bases. From germline, CDR1 is SGHNT and CDR2 YYREEE (reference sequence). This CDR3 region has 15 residues. J gave up 6 bases and V 0 bases, and 5 bases lay outside the gene matches.

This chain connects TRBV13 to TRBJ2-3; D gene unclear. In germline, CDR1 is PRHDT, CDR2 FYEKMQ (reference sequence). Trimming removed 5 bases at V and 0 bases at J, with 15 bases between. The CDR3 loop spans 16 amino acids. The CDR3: CASSLAKTYSTDTQYF. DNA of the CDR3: TGTGCCAGCAGCCTCGCGAAAACCTATAGCACAGATACGCAGTATTTT.

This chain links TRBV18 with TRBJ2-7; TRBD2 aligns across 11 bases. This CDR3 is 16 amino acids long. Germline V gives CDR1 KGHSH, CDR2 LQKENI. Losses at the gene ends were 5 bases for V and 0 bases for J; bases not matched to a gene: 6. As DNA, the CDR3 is TGTGCCAGCTCATCGAGGGGACTAGCGGTCTCCTACGAGCAGTACTTC. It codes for CASSSRGLAVSYEQYF.